What follows are 5 T cell receptor beta chains derived from one specimen sequenced in a study of blood T cell repertoires in COVID-19. Assay used: immunoSEQ multiplex PCR; TCRdb lists only in-frame clones, some missing. The top ten hold approximately 2.6% of the sample, which has 70,000 to 95,000 clones, more than 70% seen once. Sequenced: peripheral blood. Every receptor here comes from a man aged 45-65 years with COVID-19, enrolled during active disease.

The chain combines TRBV6-1 with TRBJ1-1; the D is unclear. Trimming shortened V by 1 base and J by 4 bases, and 7 bases separated the two germline ends. Germline-derived CDR1 and CDR2 are MNHNS and SASEGT. This CDR3 has 13 amino acids. CDR3 sequence (DNA): TGTGCCAGCAGTGAAGTTCGTATCACTGAAGCTTTCTTT. Amino acids: CASSEVRITEAFF.

The chain has TRBV30 and TRBJ1-6; the D is unclear. In germline, CDR1 is GTSNPN, CDR2 SVGIG (reference sequence). V was pared by 2 bases and J by 7 bases, with 15 bases between. This CDR3 is built from 15 residues. CDR3: CAWSYQVTFNSPLHF. CDR3 coding DNA: TGTGCCTGGAGTTACCAGGTAACCTTCAATTCACCCCTCCACTTT.

The V call is TRBV2, the J call TRBJ1-5; 9 bases map to TRBD1. The germline V gene has CDR1 SNHLY and CDR2 FYNNEI. CDR3 length: 15 amino acids. V shed 2 bases, J shed 6 bases, and the junction held 5 bases outside the gene matches. Written as DNA, the CDR3 is TGTGCCAGCAGTGAACCGGGACAGGGAGGTCAGCCCCAGCATTTT. This translates into CASSEPGQGGQPQHF.

This chain links TRBV5-1 with TRBJ1-4; D call uncertain. V was pared by 0 bases and J by 7 bases, with 7 bases between. The CDR3 consists of 13 residues. The germline CDR1 and CDR2 sequences are SGHRS and YFSETQ. The CDR3 protein is CASSLDTVEKLFF. In nucleotides, the CDR3 is TGCGCCAGCAGCTTGGACACAGTTGAAAAACTGTTTTTT.

The V and J genes are TRBV19 and TRBJ1-2; possibly TRBD1 for D (6 bases). V shed 7 bases and J shed 2 bases, with 23 bases lying between them. The CDR3 is made up of 17 amino acids. Per germline, CDR1 LNHDA and CDR2 SQIVND (reference sequence). The CDR3 DNA sequence: TGTGCCAGTACTAGCCTGGGGGCCTCCATTACGAACTATGGCTACACCTTC. Its protein product is CASTSLGASITNYGYTF.